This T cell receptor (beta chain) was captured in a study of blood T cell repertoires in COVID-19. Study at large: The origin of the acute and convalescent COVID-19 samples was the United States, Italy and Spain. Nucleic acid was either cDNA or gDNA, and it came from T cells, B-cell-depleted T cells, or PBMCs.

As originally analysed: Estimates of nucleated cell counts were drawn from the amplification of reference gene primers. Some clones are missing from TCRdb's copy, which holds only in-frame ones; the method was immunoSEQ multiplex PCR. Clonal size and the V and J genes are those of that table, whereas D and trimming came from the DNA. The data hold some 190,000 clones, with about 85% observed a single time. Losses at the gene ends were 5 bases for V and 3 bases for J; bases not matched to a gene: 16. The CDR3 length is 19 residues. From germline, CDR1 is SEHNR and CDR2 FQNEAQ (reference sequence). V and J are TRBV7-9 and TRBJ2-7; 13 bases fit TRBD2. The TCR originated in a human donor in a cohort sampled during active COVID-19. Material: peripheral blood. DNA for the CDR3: TGTGCCAGCAGCGGACGGACTAGCGGGAGAGTCCTCGAAAGCTACGAGCAGTACTTC. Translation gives CASSGRTSGRVLESYEQYF.